A single sample is the source of the 27 T cell receptor beta chains below, sequenced in a study of CD8 T cells in Susac syndrome. When the RNA was reverse transcribed, random hexamers were used with an input of roughly 0.5 to 1 ug. TCRdb reprocessed the immunoSEQ multiplex PCR reads with MiXCR, giving one entry per CDR3 protein. This table has about 210,000 distinct CDR3 sequences, around 96% appearing once. The sequenced sample was CD4+ T cells from PBMCs. These receptors were collected from a human donor with multiple sclerosis.

This clonotype was seen a single time. This chain connects TRBV28 to TRBJ2-2; 14 nucleotides match TRBD2. CDR1 MDHEN and CDR2 SYDVKM come from the germline V gene. The junction had 12 bases not matched to a gene; V was cut back by 7 bases and J by 5 bases. CDR3 length: 18 amino acids. CDR3 sequence reads: CASTTTGLAGVVTGELFF. The CDR3 DNA is TGTGCCAGCACCACAACGGGACTAGCGGGAGTAGTTACCGGGGAGCTGTTTTTT.

The chain joins TRBV27 to TRBJ1-2; 10 bases are a match to TRBD1. The junction had 5 bases not matched to a gene; V was cut back by 6 bases and J by 7 bases. CDR1 and CDR2 (germline): MNHEY, SMNVEV (reference sequence). The CDR3 loop spans 13 amino acids. In DNA form, the CDR3 reads TGTGCCAGCAGACTTGACAGGGGGCTTGGCTACACCTTC. It is translated as CASRLDRGLGYTF.

Here the CDR3 reads CASSQMGGGEEQYF. CDR3 nucleotides: TGCGCCAGCAGCCAAATGGGAGGGGGAGAAGAGCAGTACTTC. J is TRBJ2-7 and V is TRBV4-1, with a tentative D call TRBD2 (7 bases). Per the germline V gene, CDR1 is MGHRA and CDR2 is YSYEKL. The V gene lost 2 bases and the J gene lost 7 bases, with 15 bases spanning the gap. The CDR3 is 14 amino acids.

Written as DNA, the CDR3 is TGTGCCAGCAGTTTGGCTAGCGGCTCCTACGAGCAGTACTTC. Translated, it gives CASSLASGSYEQYF. The gene calls are TRBV12-3 or TRBV12-4 and TRBJ2-7; 7 positions agree with TRBD2. The CDR3 consists of 14 residues. With V trimmed by 3 bases and J by 0 bases, 2 bases remained unmatched.

V gene TRBV7-9 combines with J gene TRBJ2-1, with D perhaps matching TRBD2 (6 bases). V was cut by 2 bases and J by 4 bases, with 12 bases left in between. CDR1 and CDR2 from the germline V gene are SEHNR and FQNEAQ (reference sequence). The CDR3 length is 15 residues. CDR3 DNA: TGTGCCAGCAGCTTATATGGCGGGGAGTACAATGAGCAGTTCTTC. This encodes CASSLYGGEYNEQFF.

The chain combines TRBV29-1 with TRBJ2-3; 8 positions match TRBD2. The V gene end was trimmed by 0 bases and the J gene end by 3 bases; junction bases not matched to a gene: 8. The CDR3 totals 16 residues. CDR1 and CDR2 (germline): SQVTM, ANQGSEA. The CDR3 loop reads CSVEDGTSRVTDTQYF. Here the CDR3 DNA reads TGCAGCGTTGAAGATGGGACTAGTCGAGTGACAGATACGCAGTATTTT.

The chain is built from TRBV7-2 and TRBJ2-1; 8 positions agree with TRBD2. The germline gives CDR1 SGHTA, CDR2 FQGNSA. This CDR3 region has 14 residues. Trimming took 6 bases from V and 3 from J; bases not matched to a gene: 4. The CDR3: CASRRTSSYNEQFF. CDR3 in DNA: TGTGCCAGCAGGCGGACTAGCAGCTACAATGAGCAGTTCTTC.

The rearrangement uses TRBV28 and TRBJ2-7; D not certain. V shed 6 bases and J shed 4 bases, with 4 bases lying between them. In germline, CDR1 is MDHEN, CDR2 SYDVKM. CDR3 length: 10 residues. The CDR3 loop reads CASRDYEQYF. The CDR3 DNA sequence: TGTGCCAGCAGGGATTACGAGCAGTACTTC.

The chain recombines TRBV6-5 with TRBJ1-6; TRBD1 is a possible D gene (6 bases). CDR1 and CDR2 (germline): MNHEY, SVGAGI. V was shortened by 8 bases and J by 8 bases, with 13 bases between the two germline ends. The CDR3 has 13 amino acids. For the CDR3, the DNA is TGTGCCAGCGGACGGGACACTTATTCACCCCTCCACTTT. It encodes CASGRDTYSPLHF.

The genes are TRBV4-1 and TRBJ2-4; D possibly corresponds to TRBD2 (6 bases). V lost 5 bases and J 11 bases, leaving 16 bases between the germline ends. Germline V gene sequence: CDR1 MGHRA, CDR2 YSYEKL. The CDR3 consists of 13 residues. The CDR3 DNA follows: TGCGCCAGCAGCGACCTTAGCGGACGACTTCAGTACTTC. This sequence encodes CASSDLSGRLQYF.

This CDR3 is CASGRGIPNYGYTF. CDR3 sequence (DNA): TGTGCCAGCGGCAGAGGCATTCCCAACTATGGCTACACCTTC. The V and J genes are TRBV27 and TRBJ1-2; no clear D. The CDR3 length is 14 residues. V was pared by 8 bases and J by 2 bases, with 15 bases between. The V gene's germline CDR1 is MNHEY and CDR2 SMNVEV (reference sequence).

This chain uses TRBV29-1 with TRBJ1-1; 8 bases match TRBD1. V dropped 4 bases and J dropped 6; count of bases not matched to a gene: 10. The CDR3 has 14 amino acids. Germline V gene sequence: CDR1 SQVTM, CDR2 ANQGSEA. The CDR3 nucleotides are TGCAGCGTTGGAGGTATGAGGGACAGGTCTGAAGCTTTCTTT. Translation: CSVGGMRDRSEAFF.

V usage is TRBV28 and J usage is TRBJ2-7, with D possibly TRBD2 on 5 matching bases. CDR1 and CDR2 (germline): MDHEN, SYDVKM. Between the trimmed V and J ends, which lost 6 bases and 5 bases, there was a span of 14 bases. CDR3 length equals 13 residues. The CDR3 nucleotides are TGTGCCAGCAGGCGGGCCCCTCCCCACGAGCAGTACTTC. It yields the protein CASRRAPPHEQYF.

The V call is TRBV20-1, the J call TRBJ2-1; perhaps TRBD2 as D (6 bases). The V gene lost 6 bases and the J gene lost 4 bases, with 16 bases spanning the gap. Per the germline V gene, CDR1 is DFQATT and CDR2 is SNEGSKA (reference sequence). CDR3 length: 14 amino acids. The CDR3 DNA reads as TGCAGTGCCCGCCAGCGGGCGAAATACAATGAGCAGTTCTTC. Protein: CSARQRAKYNEQFF.

CDR3 residues: CASSQDDRGPHEQFF. The CDR3 DNA is TGTGCCAGCAGCCAAGATGACAGGGGGCCCCATGAGCAGTTCTTC. The V call is TRBV3-1, the J call TRBJ2-1; 10 positions match TRBD1. Losses at the gene ends were 0 bases for V and 8 bases for J; bases not matched to a gene: 4. The CDR3 is 15 residues long. The germline V gene encodes CDR1 LGHDT and CDR2 YNNKEL (reference sequence).

The chain couples TRBV15 to TRBJ1-2; possibly TRBD1 for D (5 bases). The germline V and J ends were trimmed by 1 base and 3 bases, with 6 bases remaining between them. Per germline, CDR1 LNHNV and CDR2 YYDKDF (reference sequence). The CDR3 extends over 13 amino acids. The CDR3 here is CATSRGGDYGYTF. CDR3 coding DNA: TGTGCCACCAGCAGAGGAGGGGACTATGGCTACACCTTC.

This clonotype appeared once. The J gene is TRBJ1-2, the V gene TRBV3-1; 8 bases agree with TRBD1. Per germline, CDR1 LGHDT and CDR2 YNNKEL (reference sequence). CDR3 size: 13 residues. Trimming at V came to 6 bases and at J to 8 bases, leaving 8 bases not matched to a gene. The CDR3 spells CASSPDRGKGYTF. CDR3 DNA sequence: TGTGCCAGCAGTCCCGACAGGGGTAAAGGCTACACCTTC.

This rearrangement joins TRBV20-1 to TRBJ2-1; 14 nucleotides align to TRBD2. This CDR3 has 17 residues. Trimming at V came to 6 bases and at J to 1 base, leaving 8 bases not matched to a gene. CDR1 and CDR2 from the germline V gene are DFQATT and SNEGSKA (reference sequence). CDR3 DNA: TGCAGTGCCACCGGGACTAGCGGGAGAAGGTCCTACAATGAGCAGTTCTTC. Protein: CSATGTSGRRSYNEQFF.

As DNA, the CDR3 is TGTGCCAGCAGTTACGGGGAATTAAGCACTGAAGCTTTCTTT. Translated, it gives CASSYGELSTEAFF. This sequence joins TRBV6-5 and TRBJ1-1; no clear D gene. Trimming shortened V by 2 bases and J by 4 bases, and 11 bases separated the two germline ends. Germline V gene data show CDR1 as MNHEY and CDR2 as SVGAGI. This CDR3 comprises 14 residues.

V gene TRBV23-1 combines with J gene TRBJ2-3; TRBD2 might be the D (6 bases). TRBV23-1 is an ORF, with its function uncertain. V shed 3 bases and J shed 2 bases, with 12 bases lying between them. The CDR3 sequence is 15 residues long. The CDR3 sequence is CASSQRQGLTDTQYF. Written as DNA, the CDR3 is TGCGCCAGCAGTCAGAGGCAGGGACTCACAGATACGCAGTATTTT.

The chain combines TRBV18 with TRBJ1-1, with D unresolved. CDR3 length: 14 amino acids. V was pared by 5 bases and J by 5 bases, with 15 bases between. The V gene's germline CDR1 is KGHSH and CDR2 LQKENI. The CDR3 spells CASSTVVAGTEAFF. In nucleotides, the CDR3 is TGTGCCAGCTCAACGGTTGTAGCAGGAACTGAAGCTTTCTTT.

This chain connects TRBV20-1 to TRBJ1-5, with a possible D match to TRBD1 (5 bases). This CDR3 region has 13 residues. V dropped 6 bases and J dropped 0 bases, with 9 bases sitting between them. CDR1 and CDR2 from the germline V gene are DFQATT and SNEGSKA (reference sequence). The CDR3 sequence: CSAQGYSNQPQHF. The CDR3 bases are TGCAGTGCCCAGGGCTATAGCAATCAGCCCCAGCATTTT.

The chain combines TRBV2 with TRBJ2-2; possibly TRBD2 for D (7 bases). Germline CDR1 and CDR2: SNHLY and FYNNEI. There are 17 residues in the CDR3. V lost 0 bases and J lost 6, with 17 bases in between. The CDR3 reads CASSEAPTGGRAGELFF. For the CDR3, the DNA is TGTGCCAGCAGTGAAGCCCCGACAGGAGGGAGGGCCGGGGAGCTGTTTTTT.

The chain combines TRBV29-1 with TRBJ2-1, with TRBD1 matching over 8 bases. The CDR3 is made up of 15 amino acids. The germline V gene has CDR1 SQVTM and CDR2 ANQGSEA. V lost 6 bases to trimming and J lost 4 bases; unmatched junction nucleotides: 11. CDR3 coding DNA: TGCAGCGTCTACTCCGGGACAGGCCTTTACAATGAGCAGTTCTTC. Its translation: CSVYSGTGLYNEQFF.

V gene TRBV2 combines with J gene TRBJ2-7, with D possibly matching TRBD1 (6 bases). This CDR3 contains 15 residues. CDR1 is SNHLY, CDR2 FYNNEI, per germline. The V and J ends lost 2 bases and 2 bases respectively, with 13 bases between them. In DNA form, the CDR3 reads TGTGCCAGCAGTGAACCCAGGGGCCTGACCTACGAGCAGTACTTC. Its translation is CASSEPRGLTYEQYF.

V and J are TRBV7-8 and TRBJ1-2; maybe TRBD1 (5 bases). The CDR3 sequence is 15 residues long. Trimming took 0 bases from V and 8 from J, leaving 16 bases between them. CDR1 is SGHVS, CDR2 FQNEAQ, per germline. The DNA of the CDR3 is TGTGCCAGCAGCTTAGCCCAACGAGGGGTAGTGGGCTACACCTTC. Residues: CASSLAQRGVVGYTF.

V usage is TRBV12-3 or TRBV12-4 and J usage is TRBJ2-3; D gene unclear. V was shortened by 3 bases and J by 2 bases, with 3 bases between the two germline ends. This CDR3 is 12 amino acids long. DNA of the CDR3: TGTGCCAGCAGTTTTGTCACAGATACGCAGTATTTT. Protein: CASSFVTDTQYF.